Below, 22 T cell receptor beta chains from the same sample are listed, as sequenced in a study of T cell repertoires in cytomegalovirus infection. No antigen has been assigned to these receptors. TCRdb reanalysed the reads using MiXCR and keeps one entry per CDR3 protein. Altogether 100,000 to 120,000 distinct CDR3 sequences are present, about 33% being singletons, with the ten largest covering around two fifths. The sample here was CD8+ T cells from cultured PBMCs, taken from culture after CMV antigen stimulation. The receptors originated from a human donor in good health (CMV status not recorded). Some clones in this sample may be carry-over from other donors' samples.

The V gene is TRBV6-6, the J gene TRBJ2-4; D unclear. Trimming cost V 2 bases and J 5 bases, with 13 bases left between them. The CDR3 is 15 residues long. The germline gives CDR1 MNHNY, CDR2 SVGAGI (reference sequence). CDR3 nucleotides: TGTGCCAGCAGTTACCTGCTGAGTGGGGAAAACATTCAGTACTTC. It encodes CASSYLLSGENIQYF.

The chain links TRBV5-6 to TRBJ2-1; D uncertain. Trimming removed 2 bases from V and 2 bases from J, with 5 bases in between. The germline gives CDR1 SGHDT, CDR2 YYEEEE. CDR3 length: 13 amino acids. The CDR3 loop reads CASSFIAYNEQFF. Written as DNA, the CDR3 is TGTGCCAGCAGCTTTATCGCCTACAATGAGCAGTTCTTC.

This chain joins TRBV11-1 and TRBJ2-7; TRBD1 or TRBD2 may be the D gene (6 bases each). The CDR3 sequence is 13 residues long. In germline, CDR1 is SGHAT, CDR2 FQDESV (reference sequence). With 5 bases removed from V and 3 bases from J, the gap between germline ends came to 11 bases. The CDR3 loop reads CASSRRGSYEQYF. The CDR3 region has the DNA TGTGCCAGCAGCCGGAGGGGGAGCTACGAGCAGTACTTC.

This clonotype was counted only a few times. The rearrangement uses TRBV3-1 and TRBJ1-1; weak D call: TRBD1 (6 bases). The CDR3 runs to 13 residues. From germline, CDR1 is LGHDT and CDR2 YNNKEL (reference sequence). The V end was cut by 7 bases, the J end by 3 bases, with 12 bases between. The CDR3 nucleotides are TGTGCCAGCACTTTCGGGGGCGACACTGAAGCTTTCTTT. Encoded protein: CASTFGGDTEAFF.

V and J are TRBV6-1 and TRBJ2-1; no firm D call. The CDR3 has 17 residues. V was trimmed by 3 bases and J by 0 bases, leaving 15 bases between them. Germline-derived CDR1 and CDR2 are MNHNS and SASEGT. CDR3 coding DNA: TGTGCCAGCAGTGATCCATTTGCACCAAGCTCCTACAATGAGCAGTTCTTC. Protein sequence: CASSDPFAPSSYNEQFF.

V is TRBV7-9 and J is TRBJ2-3; 8 nucleotides agree with TRBD1. From germline, CDR1 is SEHNR and CDR2 FQNEAQ (reference sequence). V lost 4 bases and J lost 8; bases outside the gene matches: 11. The CDR3 has 15 amino acids. CDR3 DNA sequence: TGTGCCAGCAGCTCGACAGGGGTGCGTCCCAGTACGCAGTATTTT. Protein product: CASSSTGVRPSTQYF.

The chain uses TRBV7-9 and TRBJ1-1; TRBD1 matches 10 bases. Trimming took 4 bases from V and 5 from J; bases not matched to a gene: 7. The CDR3 extends over 15 amino acids. Germline loops: CDR1 SEHNR, CDR2 FQNEAQ (reference sequence). The CDR3 sequence is CASSSSTGGWTEAFF. CDR3 nucleotide sequence: TGTGCCAGCAGCTCATCGACAGGGGGCTGGACTGAAGCTTTCTTT.

The rearrangement uses TRBV4-1 and TRBJ1-5; D is unresolved. Germline-derived CDR1 and CDR2 are MGHRA and YSYEKL. Trimming shortened V by 1 base and J by 1 base, and 5 bases separated the two germline ends. The CDR3 loop spans 14 amino acids. This CDR3 reads CASSQGDSNQPQHF. The DNA for the CDR3 is TGCGCCAGCAGCCAAGGTGACAGCAATCAGCCCCAGCATTTT.

This clonotype was picked up many times. The chain recombines TRBV20-1 with TRBJ2-7; D gene unclear. Trimming left V 1 base short and J 0 bases short, with 10 bases between. In germline, CDR1 is DFQATT, CDR2 SNEGSKA (reference sequence). The CDR3 has 14 residues. The CDR3 reads CSARGPLSSYEQYF. CDR3 sequence (DNA): TGCAGTGCTAGAGGCCCCCTAAGCTCCTACGAGCAGTACTTC.

V usage is TRBV6-6 and J usage is TRBJ2-7; D possibly corresponds to TRBD2 (5 bases). The CDR3 is made up of 11 amino acids. The germline CDR1 and CDR2 sequences are MNHNY and SVGAGI (reference sequence). V was cut by 8 bases and J by 2 bases, with 7 bases left in between. CDR3 nucleotide sequence: TGTGCCAGCGACGGGACCTACGAGCAGTACTTC. Protein sequence: CASDGTYEQYF.

The V and J genes are TRBV7-9 and TRBJ1-2, with 11 bases aligning to TRBD1. CDR1 and CDR2 from the germline V gene are SEHNR and FQNEAQ (reference sequence). V trimming: 7 bases; J trimming: 7 bases; junction bases outside the gene matches: 11. CDR3 length: 15 residues. CDR3 region: CASNTPDRGPVGYTF. CDR3 nucleotide sequence: TGTGCCAGCAACACCCCGGACAGGGGGCCGGTTGGCTACACCTTC.

In DNA form, the CDR3 reads TGTGCCAGCAGTTTACCACCGACAGGGCCAACCTACGAGCAGTACTTC. Translated: CASSLPPTGPTYEQYF. This chain joins TRBV27 and TRBJ2-7, with 7 bases that match TRBD1. The germline CDR1 and CDR2 sequences are MNHEY and SMNVEV (reference sequence). The CDR3 spans 16 residues. The V and J ends lost 2 bases and 2 bases, in that order; junction bases with no gene match: 9.

This clonotype was detected ten times or more. The chain couples TRBV7-8 to TRBJ1-5; tentatively, D is TRBD1 (6 bases). This CDR3 has 16 amino acids. V was trimmed by 1 base and J by 5 bases, leaving 15 bases between them. The V gene's germline CDR1 is SGHVS and CDR2 FQNEAQ. This CDR3 reads CASSLDWGGAHQPQHF. Written as DNA, the CDR3 is TGTGCCAGCAGCTTAGATTGGGGGGGGGCCCATCAGCCCCAGCATTTT.

This clonotype was counted a few times. The chain joins TRBV2 to TRBJ2-7; 9 bases match TRBD1. The trim removed 2 bases at V and 3 bases at J, leaving 2 bases unmatched. Germline V gene data show CDR1 as SNHLY and CDR2 as FYNNEI. This CDR3 spans 14 amino acids. The CDR3 region is CASSEQGQGYEQYF. The CDR3 DNA reads TGTGCCAGCAGTGAACAGGGACAGGGCTACGAGCAGTACTTC.

CDR3 loop: CSARGRDFQETQYF. As DNA, the CDR3 is TGCAGTGCTAGAGGGCGGGATTTCCAAGAGACCCAGTACTTC. The rearrangement links TRBV20-1 to TRBJ2-5; D perhaps matches TRBD2 (6 bases). The germline V gene encodes CDR1 DFQATT and CDR2 SNEGSKA (reference sequence). The germline V and J ends were trimmed by 1 base and 1 base, with 10 bases remaining between them. The length of the CDR3 is 14 residues.

This clonotype was observed a handful of times. The chain joins TRBV4-1 to TRBJ2-1, with TRBD1 matching over 10 bases. V lost 3 bases, J lost 6 bases, and 2 bases stayed unmatched. From germline, CDR1 is MGHRA and CDR2 YSYEKL. This CDR3 has 14 amino acids. The CDR3 bases are TGCGCCAGCAGCCATGGGACAGGGGCCAATGAGCAGTTCTTC. Its protein is CASSHGTGANEQFF.

This chain uses TRBV18 with TRBJ2-3; 7 nucleotides align to TRBD1. CDR1 KGHSH and CDR2 LQKENI come from the germline V gene. The V segment lost 4 bases and the J segment 2 bases; nucleotides outside the gene matches: 6. The CDR3 runs 15 residues. CDR3 residues: CASSQRQGITDTQYF. In nucleotides, the CDR3 is TGTGCCAGCTCACAACGACAGGGAATCACAGATACGCAGTATTTT.

The chain links TRBV28 to TRBJ2-1; 10 nucleotides agree with TRBD2. CDR1 and CDR2 from the germline V gene are MDHEN and SYDVKM. The CDR3 totals 14 residues. J was trimmed by 8 bases and V by 6 bases; bases with no gene match: 7. The CDR3 here is CASRLAGVNYEQFF. CDR3 bases: TGTGCCAGCAGGCTAGCGGGGGTTAATTATGAGCAGTTCTTC.

This clonotype was recorded a few times. The rearrangement joins TRBV7-2 to TRBJ1-1, with D possibly matching TRBD1 (5 bases). The CDR3 runs 13 residues. Deletions cut 3 bases from V and 5 bases from J, with 10 bases between. Germline V lookup: CDR1 SGHTA, CDR2 FQGNSA. CDR3 sequence reads: CASSLGGETEAFF. CDR3 in DNA: TGTGCCAGCAGCTTGGGGGGGGAGACTGAAGCTTTCTTT.

The rearrangement links TRBV5-1 to TRBJ2-1, with 8 bases fitting TRBD2. Trimming cost V 6 bases and J 4 bases; bases outside gene matches: 6. The CDR3 covers 14 residues. Germline assignment: CDR1 SGHRS and CDR2 YFSETQ. As DNA, the CDR3 is TGCGCCAGCACACAGGGCGGGGGGTACAATGAGCAGTTCTTC. This sequence encodes CASTQGGGYNEQFF.

The chain combines TRBV6-1 with TRBJ1-2; D is undetermined. Germline V gives CDR1 MNHNS, CDR2 SASEGT. V gave up 5 bases and J gave up 4 bases, with 17 bases separating them. This CDR3 has 15 amino acids. The CDR3 DNA follows: TGTGCCAGCAGTCGGCAGGATCCCACATTCTATGGCTACACCTTC. It encodes CASSRQDPTFYGYTF.

The CDR3 region is CASQRGADTQYF. CDR3 nucleotides: TGTGCCAGCCAGCGGGGGGCAGATACGCAGTATTTT. The V gene is TRBV12-3 or TRBV12-4, the J gene TRBJ2-3; 9 bases fit TRBD2. V lost 8 bases, J lost 4 bases, and 1 base stayed unmatched. CDR3 length equals 12 residues.